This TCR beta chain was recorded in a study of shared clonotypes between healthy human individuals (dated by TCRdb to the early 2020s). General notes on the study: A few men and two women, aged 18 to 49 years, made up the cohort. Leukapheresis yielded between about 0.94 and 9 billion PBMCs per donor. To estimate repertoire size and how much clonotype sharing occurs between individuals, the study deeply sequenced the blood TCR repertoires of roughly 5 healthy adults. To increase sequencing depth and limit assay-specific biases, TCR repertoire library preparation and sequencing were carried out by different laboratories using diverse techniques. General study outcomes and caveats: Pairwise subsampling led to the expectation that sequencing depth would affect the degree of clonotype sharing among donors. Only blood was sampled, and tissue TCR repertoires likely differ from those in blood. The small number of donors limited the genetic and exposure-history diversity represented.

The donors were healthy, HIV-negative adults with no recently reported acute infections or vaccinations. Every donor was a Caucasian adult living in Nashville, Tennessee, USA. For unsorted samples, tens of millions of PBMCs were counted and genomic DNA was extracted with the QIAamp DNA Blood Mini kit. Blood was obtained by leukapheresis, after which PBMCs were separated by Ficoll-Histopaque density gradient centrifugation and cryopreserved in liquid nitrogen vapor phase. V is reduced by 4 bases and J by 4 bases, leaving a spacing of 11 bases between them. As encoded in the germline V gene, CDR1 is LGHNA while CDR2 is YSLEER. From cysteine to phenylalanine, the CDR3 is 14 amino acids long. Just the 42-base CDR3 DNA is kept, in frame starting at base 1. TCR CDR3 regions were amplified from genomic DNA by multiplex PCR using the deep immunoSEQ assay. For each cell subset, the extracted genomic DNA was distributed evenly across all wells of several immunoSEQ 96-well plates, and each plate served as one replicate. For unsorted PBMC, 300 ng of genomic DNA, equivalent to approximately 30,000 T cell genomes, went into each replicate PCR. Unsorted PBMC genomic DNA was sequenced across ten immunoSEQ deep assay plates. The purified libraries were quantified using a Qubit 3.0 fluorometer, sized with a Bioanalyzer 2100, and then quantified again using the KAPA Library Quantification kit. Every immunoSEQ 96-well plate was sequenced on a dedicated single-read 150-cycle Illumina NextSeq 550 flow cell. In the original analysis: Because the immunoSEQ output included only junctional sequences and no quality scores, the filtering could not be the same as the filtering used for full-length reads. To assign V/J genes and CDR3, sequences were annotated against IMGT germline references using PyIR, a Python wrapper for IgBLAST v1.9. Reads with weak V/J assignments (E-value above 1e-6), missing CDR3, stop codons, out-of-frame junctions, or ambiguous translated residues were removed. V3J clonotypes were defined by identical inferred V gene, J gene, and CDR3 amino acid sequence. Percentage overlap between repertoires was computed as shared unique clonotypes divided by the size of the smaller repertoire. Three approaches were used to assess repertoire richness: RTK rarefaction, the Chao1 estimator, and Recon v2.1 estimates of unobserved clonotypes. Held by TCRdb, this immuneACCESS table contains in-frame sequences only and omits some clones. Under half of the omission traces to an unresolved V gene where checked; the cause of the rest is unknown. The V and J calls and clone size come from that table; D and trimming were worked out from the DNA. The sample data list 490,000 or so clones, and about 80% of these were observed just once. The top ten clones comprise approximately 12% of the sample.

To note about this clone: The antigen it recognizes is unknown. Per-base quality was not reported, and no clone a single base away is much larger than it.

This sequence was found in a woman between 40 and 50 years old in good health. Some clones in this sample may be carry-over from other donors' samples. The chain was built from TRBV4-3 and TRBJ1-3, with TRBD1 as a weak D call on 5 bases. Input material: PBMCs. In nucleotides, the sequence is TGCGCCAGCAGCCCGTCGGGGCGGGGAAACACCATATATTTT. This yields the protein CASSPSGRGNTIYF.